This T cell receptor (beta chain) was sequenced during a study of blood T cell repertoires in COVID-19. Looking at the study overall: Sites in the United States, Italy and Spain provided acute and convalescent COVID-19 samples. T cells, B-cell-depleted T cells, or PBMCs supplied cDNA or gDNA.

Sequenced by immunoSEQ multiplex PCR; TCRdb stores in-frame clones only, minus some. The data contain over 150,000 clones, approximately 88% of them seen just once; the ten biggest clones take up over 6.5%. Germline-derived CDR1 and CDR2 are SGHRS and YFSETQ. The CDR3 is made up of 12 amino acids. The V end was cut by 7 bases, the J end by 6 bases, with 14 bases between. This clone was counted only a few times. The material sequenced was peripheral blood. The TCR originated in a woman in her thirties or forties with COVID-19, enrolled during active disease. This chain uses TRBV5-1 with TRBJ2-7, with D maybe TRBD1 (6 bases). This CDR3 reads CASWARGTEQYF. DNA for the CDR3: TGCGCCAGCTGGGCCAGGGGTACCGAGCAGTACTTC.